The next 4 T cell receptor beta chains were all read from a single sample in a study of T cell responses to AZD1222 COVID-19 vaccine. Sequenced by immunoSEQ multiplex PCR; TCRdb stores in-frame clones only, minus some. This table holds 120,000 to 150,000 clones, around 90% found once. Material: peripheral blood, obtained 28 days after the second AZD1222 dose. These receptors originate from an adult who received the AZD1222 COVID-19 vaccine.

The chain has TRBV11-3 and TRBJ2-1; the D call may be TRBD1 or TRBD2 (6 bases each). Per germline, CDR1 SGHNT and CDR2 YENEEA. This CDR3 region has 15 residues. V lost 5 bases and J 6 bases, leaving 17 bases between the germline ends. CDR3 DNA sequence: TGTGCCAGCAGCCGCCGCAACAGGGACTTCAATGAGCAGTTCTTC. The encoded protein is CASSRRNRDFNEQFF.

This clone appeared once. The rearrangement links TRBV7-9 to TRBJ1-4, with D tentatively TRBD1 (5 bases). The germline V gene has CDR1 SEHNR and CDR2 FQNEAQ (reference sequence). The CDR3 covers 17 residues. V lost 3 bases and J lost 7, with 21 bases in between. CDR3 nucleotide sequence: TGTGCCAGCAGCTTTCGGGGGAATCAAGTCGGTCGTGAAAAACTGTTTTTT. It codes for CASSFRGNQVGREKLFF.

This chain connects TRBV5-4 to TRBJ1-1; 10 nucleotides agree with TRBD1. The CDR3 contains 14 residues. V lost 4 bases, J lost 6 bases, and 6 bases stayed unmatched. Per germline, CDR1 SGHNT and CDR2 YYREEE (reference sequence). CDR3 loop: CASSPGQGIAEAFF. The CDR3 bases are TGTGCCAGCAGCCCGGGACAGGGGATCGCTGAAGCTTTCTTT.

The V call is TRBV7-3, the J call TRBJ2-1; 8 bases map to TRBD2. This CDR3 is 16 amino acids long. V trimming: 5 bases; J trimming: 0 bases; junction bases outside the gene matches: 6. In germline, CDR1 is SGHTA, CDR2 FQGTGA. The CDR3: CASSLIAGSSYNEQFF. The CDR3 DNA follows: TGTGCCAGCAGCCTTATAGCGGGGAGCTCCTACAATGAGCAGTTCTTC.